Presented here are 29 T cell receptor beta chains from one specimen sequenced in a study of CD8 T cells in ankylosing spondylitis. General study findings and limits: Ankylosing spondylitis blood seemed to carry a telltale TCR beta motif made of fewer than ten highly homologous variants.

One entry per CDR3 protein, called by TCRdb with MiXCR from the 5' RACE reads. The sample holds over 450,000 distinct CDR3 sequences, approximately 11% seen once. Antigens for these TCRs are unknown. The material sequenced was blood, either unsorted or a sorted T cell fraction (not recorded which). All receptors derive from a male donor with ankylosing spondylitis.

This rearrangement joins TRBV12-3 or TRBV12-4 to TRBJ1-3; 12 bases agree with TRBD1. V shed 6 bases, J shed 8 bases, and the junction held 8 bases outside the gene matches. The CDR3 has 15 residues. In nucleotides, the CDR3 is TGTGCCAGCAGCGCCGGGACAGGGGGCGTCTACACCATATATTTT. It is translated as CASSAGTGGVYTIYF.

This clonotype has more than one count but fewer than ten. The V gene is TRBV29-1, the J gene TRBJ2-7, with D maybe TRBD1 (5 bases). The CDR3 is made up of 11 amino acids. Trimming shortened V by 5 bases and J by 2 bases, and 7 bases separated the two germline ends. Per germline, CDR1 SQVTM and CDR2 ANQGSEA. The CDR3 nucleotides are TGCAGCGTTTCGACAGCCTACGAGCAGTACGTC. It translates to CSVSTAYEQYV.

The sample holds many counts of this clonotype. The chain carries TRBV5-5 and TRBJ1-2; D gene uncertain. Trimming shortened V by 4 bases and J by 4 bases, and 17 bases separated the two germline ends. This CDR3 spans 15 amino acids. Germline V gene lookup returns CDR1 SGHKS and CDR2 YYEKEE (reference sequence). The CDR3 region has the DNA TGTGCCAGCAGCCTCATGACGGCAGGCGTCTATGGCTACACCTTC. Protein: CASSLMTAGVYGYTF.

This chain links TRBV5-4 with TRBJ2-3; D tentatively reads TRBD1 or TRBD2 (5 bases each). This CDR3 is 14 amino acids long. Trimming took 0 bases from V and 4 from J, leaving 9 bases between them. Germline CDR1 is SGHNT and CDR2 is YYREEE (reference sequence). In DNA, the CDR3 is TGTGCCAGCAGCTTGGTGGGGGACGCAGATACGCAGTATTTT. This translates into CASSLVGDADTQYF.

Only a few counts were recorded for this clonotype. The chain has TRBV2 and TRBJ2-1; D may be TRBD1 or TRBD2 (5 bases each). CDR3 length equals 13 residues. Trimming left V 8 bases short and J 9 bases short, with 17 bases between. The germline CDR1 and CDR2 sequences are SNHLY and FYNNEI. DNA of the CDR3: TGTGCCAGCGTCCGTATGGGGGTCGGTGAGCAGTTCTTC. Translated: CASVRMGVGEQFF.

This clonotype was seen a few times. V usage is TRBV20-1 and J usage is TRBJ2-5; 8 bases are shared with TRBD2. CDR1 DFQATT and CDR2 SNEGSKA come from the germline V gene (reference sequence). Losses at the gene ends were 3 bases for V and 3 bases for J; bases not matched to a gene: 12. The CDR3 runs 16 residues. Written as DNA, the CDR3 is TGCAGTGCTAGTAATGCGGGAGGCGCTATCAAAGAGACCCAGTACTTC. As protein: CSASNAGGAIKETQYF.

For the CDR3, the DNA is TGTGCCAGCAGTTTAGGGTATTCCTACAATGAGCAGTTCTTC. Residues: CASSLGYSYNEQFF. The V gene is TRBV27, the J gene TRBJ2-1; D unresolved. The V and J ends lost 2 bases and 1 base respectively, with 6 bases between them. CDR1 and CDR2 from the germline V gene are MNHEY and SMNVEV (reference sequence). The CDR3 sequence is 14 residues long.

This clonotype has just a few counts. The chain employs TRBV7-9 and TRBJ2-1; perhaps TRBD1 as D (6 bases). Germline CDR1 reads SEHNR; CDR2 reads FQNEAQ (reference sequence). V was cut by 4 bases and J by 6 bases, with 16 bases left in between. This CDR3 spans 15 amino acids. The chain's CDR3 is CASSSYRVRANEQFF. The CDR3 DNA is TGTGCCAGCAGCTCCTACAGGGTTCGGGCCAATGAGCAGTTCTTC.

This clonotype was seen only a few times. V is TRBV3-1 and J is TRBJ2-7, with D uncertain. This CDR3 spans 12 amino acids. Germline V lookup: CDR1 LGHDT, CDR2 YNNKEL (reference sequence). Trimming cost V 1 base and J 12 bases, with 13 bases left between them. The CDR3 DNA reads as TGTGCCAGCAGCCAAGCTTGGGGATTGCCGTACTTC. Translation: CASSQAWGLPYF.

This clonotype occurred a few times. This chain links TRBV11-2 with TRBJ2-1; 7 positions agree with TRBD1. The germline V gene has CDR1 SGHAT and CDR2 FQNNGV. Trimming cost V 2 bases and J 6 bases; bases outside gene matches: 4. This CDR3 region has 14 residues. For the CDR3, the DNA is TGTGCCAGCAGCTTAACAGGGGCGGGCAATGAGCAGTTCTTC. This codes for CASSLTGAGNEQFF.

This clonotype has just a few counts. The chain employs TRBV5-1 and TRBJ1-3; possible D gene TRBD1, 5 bases. The CDR3 runs to 15 residues. Germline V gene lookup returns CDR1 SGHRS and CDR2 YFSETQ. Trimming cost V 4 bases and J 2 bases, with 13 bases left between them. The CDR3 region is CASSQTAQTGNTIYF. The CDR3 DNA reads TGCGCCAGCAGCCAGACAGCTCAAACTGGAAACACCATATATTTT.

At least ten counts were recorded for this clonotype. The genes are TRBV5-1 and TRBJ2-1; 12 nucleotides match TRBD2. This CDR3 spans 16 amino acids. J lost 7 bases, V lost 4 bases, and 9 bases had no gene match. Germline V CDR1 and CDR2: SGHRS, YFSETQ. Here the CDR3 DNA reads TGCGCCAGCAGCCTAAATCTAGCGGGAGGGTATAATGAGCAGTTCTTC. Translating gives CASSLNLAGGYNEQFF. Filled out from reference TRBV5-1 and TRBJ2-1, the complete variable domain reads KAGVTQTPRYLIKTRGQQVTLSCSPISGHRSVSWYQQTPGQGLQFLFEYFSETQRNKGNFPGRFSGRQFSNSRSEMNVSTLELGDSALYLCASSLNLAGGYNEQFFGPGTRLTVL.

J is TRBJ2-1 and V is TRBV29-1, with TRBD1 matching 10 bases. With 4 bases clipped from V and 13 bases from J, the junction kept 16 bases outside the gene matches. Germline V gene lookup returns CDR1 SQVTM and CDR2 ANQGSEA. This CDR3 is 15 amino acids long. CDR3: CSVGRQGASGGLQFF. DNA of the CDR3: TGCAGCGTTGGCCGACAGGGGGCATCAGGAGGGTTACAGTTCTTC.

J is TRBJ1-2 and V is TRBV5-1; 11 bases match TRBD1. Germline CDR1 SGHRS, CDR2 YFSETQ. The CDR3 contains 16 residues. V lost 4 bases and J lost 4; bases outside the gene matches: 9. CDR3: CASSLGTGGLLYGYTF. As DNA, the CDR3 is TGCGCCAGCAGCCTTGGGACAGGGGGACTTCTCTATGGCTACACCTTC. Full variable domain (remainder filled in from reference TRBV5-1 and TRBJ1-2): KAGVTQTPRYLIKTRGQQVTLSCSPISGHRSVSWYQQTPGQGLQFLFEYFSETQRNKGNFPGRFSGRQFSNSRSEMNVSTLELGDSALYLCASSLGTGGLLYGYTFGSGTRLTVV.

This clonotype showed up just a few times. The V gene is TRBV21-1, the J gene TRBJ1-2. TRBV21-1 is a pseudogene. The CDR3 length is 16 residues. The CDR3 spells CASSKGGPDGYYGYTF. The CDR3 DNA sequence: TGTGCCAGCAGCAAAGGTGGGCCGGATGGATACTATGGCTACACCTTC.

V and J are TRBV15 and TRBJ2-1; D gene ambiguous. The germline gives CDR1 LNHNV, CDR2 YYDKDF (reference sequence). The CDR3 has 13 amino acids. V lost 0 bases to trimming and J lost 9 bases, with 9 bases between them. CDR3 DNA sequence: TGTGCCACCAGCAGAGATATAGTGGGTGAGCAGTTCTTC. As protein: CATSRDIVGEQFF.

This clonotype has a handful of counts. The chain recombines TRBV20-1 with TRBJ1-3; D remains unclear. This CDR3 is built from 14 residues. Germline CDR1 reads DFQATT; CDR2 reads SNEGSKA (reference sequence). V lost 3 bases and J 0 bases, leaving 9 bases between the germline ends. In DNA form, the CDR3 reads TGCAGTGCTAGTGGCCGTTACTCTGGAAACACCATATATTTT. Protein: CSASGRYSGNTIYF.

This clonotype came up a few times. V gene TRBV12-3 or TRBV12-4 combines with J gene TRBJ1-3; tentatively, D is TRBD1 (5 bases). There are 17 residues in the CDR3. Between the trimmed V and J ends, which lost 0 bases and 0 bases, there was a span of 12 bases. The CDR3 DNA reads TGTGCCAGCAGTTTAGCTGGGGGGAGGATCTCTGGAAACACCATATATTTT. Its translation is CASSLAGGRISGNTIYF.

This clonotype has more than one count but fewer than ten. The chain combines TRBV19 with TRBJ2-3; no clear D gene. CDR3 length: 14 amino acids. Germline V gene data show CDR1 as LNHDA and CDR2 as SQIVND (reference sequence). Trimming left V 3 bases short and J 5 bases short, with 12 bases between. CDR3 loop: CASSIGGKRDTQYF. CDR3 sequence (DNA): TGTGCCAGTAGTATCGGTGGGAAGCGAGATACGCAGTATTTT.

The chain combines TRBV2 with TRBJ1-3; perhaps TRBD1 as D (6 bases). Trimming left V 6 bases short and J 0 bases short, with 12 bases between. Germline CDR1 SNHLY, CDR2 FYNNEI. This CDR3 comprises 15 residues. The CDR3 bases are TGTGCCAGCAGCGCCAGGGGTTTCTCTGGAAACACCATATATTTT. It codes for CASSARGFSGNTIYF.

The rearrangement uses TRBV7-2 and TRBJ2-7; 8 bases align to TRBD2. With 0 bases clipped from V and 6 bases from J, the junction kept 1 base outside the gene matches. The CDR3 totals 13 residues. From germline, CDR1 is SGHTA and CDR2 FQGNSA. CDR3 sequence: CASSLAGLGEQYV. CDR3 sequence (DNA): TGTGCCAGCAGCTTAGCGGGACTAGGCGAGCAGTACGTC.

The chain uses TRBV24-1 and TRBJ1-1; D is perhaps TRBD1 (6 bases). Between the trimmed V and J ends, which lost 6 bases and 3 bases, there was a span of 13 bases. Germline V gene data show CDR1 as KGHDR and CDR2 as SFDVKD. The CDR3 length is 14 residues. DNA for the CDR3: TGTGCCACCAGTCGGGGGGGCGTGGACACTGAAGCTTTCTTT. It is translated as CATSRGGVDTEAFF.

This clonotype was observed a handful of times. The J gene is TRBJ2-4, the V gene TRBV18, with D perhaps TRBD2 (5 bases). The CDR3 is made up of 16 amino acids. Trimming shortened V by 2 bases and J by 2 bases, and 13 bases separated the two germline ends. Germline V gene sequence: CDR1 KGHSH, CDR2 LQKENI. The CDR3 region has the DNA TGTGCCAGCTCACCAGAGGGAACTTCCACCAAAAACATTCAGTACTTC. This gives the protein CASSPEGTSTKNIQYF.

The rearrangement uses TRBV7-2 and TRBJ2-1; D is undetermined. The CDR3 is 16 amino acids. The germline V and J ends were trimmed by 5 bases and 3 bases, with 17 bases remaining between them. Germline CDR1 reads SGHTA; CDR2 reads FQGNSA. DNA for the CDR3: TGTGCCAGCAGCACCAAGGTTAAGGTCGTCTACAATGAGCAGTTCTTC. It specifies CASSTKVKVVYNEQFF.

This clonotype has just a few counts. The J gene is TRBJ2-2, the V gene TRBV6-5; D ambiguous. Germline CDR1 is MNHEY and CDR2 is SVGAGI. The CDR3 totals 15 residues. V was shortened by 3 bases and J by 5 bases, with 13 bases between the two germline ends. CDR3 sequence: CASSYGYSDTGELFF. In nucleotides, the CDR3 is TGTGCCAGCAGTTATGGCTATTCAGATACCGGGGAGCTGTTTTTT.

This clonotype came up a few times. V is TRBV28 and J is TRBJ2-3; TRBD1 matches at 8 bases. This CDR3 comprises 17 residues. Germline trimming cut 3 bases from V and 3 bases from J; bases unmatched to any gene: 11. Germline lookup yields CDR1 MDHEN and CDR2 SYDVKM. The CDR3 protein is CASSFPGDRGRTDTQYF. Here the CDR3 DNA reads TGTGCCAGCAGTTTCCCGGGAGACAGGGGAAGGACAGATACGCAGTATTTT.

This sequence joins TRBV12-3 or TRBV12-4 and TRBJ2-1; D gene uncertain. V gave up 3 bases and J gave up 9 bases, with 9 bases separating them. This CDR3 has 12 amino acids. CDR3 amino acids: CASSFSMGEQFF. CDR3 nucleotides: TGTGCCAGCAGTTTCAGTATGGGTGAGCAGTTCTTC.

This clonotype was seen a handful of times. This rearrangement joins TRBV28 to TRBJ2-4; 7 bases are a match to TRBD2. V lost 3 bases and J lost 6; bases outside the gene matches: 8. CDR1 is MDHEN and CDR2 is SYDVKM in the germline V gene. The CDR3 consists of 15 residues. The CDR3 DNA follows: TGTGCCAGCAGTTTCCCCGGGCCGGGGGGAAACATTCAGTACTTC. Encoded protein: CASSFPGPGGNIQYF. Looking up the rest from reference TRBV28 and TRBJ2-4 gives the full variable domain: DVKVTQSSRYLVKRTGEKVFLECVQDMDHENMFWYRQDPGLGLRLIYFSYDVKMKEKGDIPEGYSVSREKKERFSLILESASTNQTSMYLCASSFPGPGGNIQYFGAGTRLSVL.

This clonotype was observed a handful of times. The chain links TRBV12-3 or TRBV12-4 to TRBJ1-3; D remains ambiguous. Trimming left V 6 bases short and J 9 bases short, with 12 bases between. The CDR3 has 12 residues. CDR3 sequence: CASSQWKGTIYF. CDR3 sequence (DNA): TGTGCCAGCAGCCAGTGGAAAGGCACCATATATTTT.